This T cell receptor (beta chain) was sequenced for a study of blood T cell repertoires in COVID-19. About the study: Specimens from acute and convalescent COVID-19 originated in the United States, Italy and Spain. PBMCs, B-cell-depleted T cells, or T cells were the source of the cDNA or gDNA that made up the material.

In the source study's methods: Amplifying reference gene primers gave estimates of nucleated cell counts. Produced via immunoSEQ multiplex PCR; TCRdb's table is partial and in-frame only. The V and J calls and clone size are taken from that table; D and trimming were inferred from the DNA. This repertoire shows under 300,000 clones, around 90% found once; its top ten account for roughly 3.6%. V shed 3 bases and J shed 4 bases, with 12 bases lying between them. The CDR3 runs to 13 residues. Germline V gene data show CDR1 as SQVTM and CDR2 as ANQGSEA. Source material: peripheral blood. The chain carries TRBV29-1 and TRBJ1-2; no firm D call. The sequence was obtained from a middle-aged woman with acute or convalescent COVID-19. CDR3 sequence (DNA): TGCAGCGTTGACCTAGCCGGGCGCTATGGCTACACCTTC. Amino acids: CSVDLAGRYGYTF.